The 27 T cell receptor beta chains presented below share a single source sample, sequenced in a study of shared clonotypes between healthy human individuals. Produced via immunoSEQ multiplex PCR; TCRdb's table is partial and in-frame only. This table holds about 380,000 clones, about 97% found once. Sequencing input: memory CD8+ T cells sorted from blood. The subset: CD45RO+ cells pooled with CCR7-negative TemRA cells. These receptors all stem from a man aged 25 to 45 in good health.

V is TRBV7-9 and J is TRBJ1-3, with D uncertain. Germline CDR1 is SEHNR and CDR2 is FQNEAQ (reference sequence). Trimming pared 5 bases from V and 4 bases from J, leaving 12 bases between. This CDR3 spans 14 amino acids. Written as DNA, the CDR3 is TGTGCCAGCAGCCCCGCGGAGTTGGGAAACACCATATATTTT. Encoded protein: CASSPAELGNTIYF. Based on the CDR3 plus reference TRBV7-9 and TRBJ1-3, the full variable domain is DTGVSQNPRHKITKRGQNVTFRCDPISEHNRLYWYRQTLGQGPEFLTYFQNEAQLEKSRLLSDRFSAERPKGSFSTLEIQRTEQGDSAMYLCASSPAELGNTIYFGEGSWLTVV.

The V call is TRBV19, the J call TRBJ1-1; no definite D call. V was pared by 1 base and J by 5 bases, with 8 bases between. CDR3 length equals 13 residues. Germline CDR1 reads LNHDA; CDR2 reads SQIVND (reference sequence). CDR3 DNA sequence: TGTGCCAGTAGTATAGTCGGGGAGACTGAAGCTTTCTTT. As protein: CASSIVGETEAFF.

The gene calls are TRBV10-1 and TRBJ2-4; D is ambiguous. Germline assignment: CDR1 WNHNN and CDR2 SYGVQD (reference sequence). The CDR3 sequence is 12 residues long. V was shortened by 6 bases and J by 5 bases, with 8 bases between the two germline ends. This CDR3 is CASRSQENIQYF. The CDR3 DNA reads TGCGCCAGCAGATCTCAGGAAAACATTCAGTACTTC.

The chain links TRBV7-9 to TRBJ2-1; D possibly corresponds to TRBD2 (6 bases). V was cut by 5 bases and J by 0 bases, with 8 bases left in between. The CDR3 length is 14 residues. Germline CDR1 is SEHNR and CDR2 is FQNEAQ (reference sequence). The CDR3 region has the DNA TGTGCCAGCAGCGCTAGCGTCTCCTACAATGAGCAGTTCTTC. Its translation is CASSASVSYNEQFF.

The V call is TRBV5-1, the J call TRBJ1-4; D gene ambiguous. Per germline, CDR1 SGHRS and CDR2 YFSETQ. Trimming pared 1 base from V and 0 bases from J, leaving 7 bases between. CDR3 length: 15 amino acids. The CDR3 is CASSLTFTTNEKLFF. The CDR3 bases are TGCGCCAGCAGCTTGACGTTCACAACTAATGAAAAACTGTTTTTT.

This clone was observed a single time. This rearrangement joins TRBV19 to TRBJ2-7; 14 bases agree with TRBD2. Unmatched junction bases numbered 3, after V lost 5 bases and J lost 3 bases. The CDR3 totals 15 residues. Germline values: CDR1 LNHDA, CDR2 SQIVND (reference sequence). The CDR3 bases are TGTGCCAGTAGTCCAGGGACTAGCGGGAGCTACGAGCAGTACTTC. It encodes CASSPGTSGSYEQYF.

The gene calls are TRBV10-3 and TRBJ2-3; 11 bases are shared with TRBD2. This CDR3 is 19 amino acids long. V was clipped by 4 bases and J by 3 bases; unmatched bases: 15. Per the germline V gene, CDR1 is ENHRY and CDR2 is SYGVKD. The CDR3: CAISVDRGLAGGKTDTQYF. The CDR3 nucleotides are TGTGCCATCAGTGTGGACAGGGGCCTAGCGGGAGGAAAGACAGATACGCAGTATTTT.

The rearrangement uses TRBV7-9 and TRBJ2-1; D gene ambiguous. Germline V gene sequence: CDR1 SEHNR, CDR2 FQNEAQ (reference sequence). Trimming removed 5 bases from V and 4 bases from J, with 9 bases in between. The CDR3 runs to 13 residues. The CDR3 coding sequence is TGTGCCAGCAGCCCCATTCTGTACAATGAGCAGTTCTTC. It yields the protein CASSPILYNEQFF.

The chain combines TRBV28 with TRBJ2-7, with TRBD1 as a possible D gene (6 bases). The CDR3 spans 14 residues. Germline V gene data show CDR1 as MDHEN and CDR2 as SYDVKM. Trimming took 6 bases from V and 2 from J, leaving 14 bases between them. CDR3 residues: CASSPWDKTYEQYF. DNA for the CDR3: TGTGCCAGCAGCCCATGGGACAAGACCTACGAGCAGTACTTC.

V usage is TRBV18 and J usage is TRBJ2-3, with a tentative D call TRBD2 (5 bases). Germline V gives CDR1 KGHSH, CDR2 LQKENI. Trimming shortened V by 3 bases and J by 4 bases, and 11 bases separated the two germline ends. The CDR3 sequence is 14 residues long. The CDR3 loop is CASSPAGSADTQYF. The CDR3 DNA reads TGTGCCAGCTCACCGGCGGGTTCCGCAGATACGCAGTATTTT. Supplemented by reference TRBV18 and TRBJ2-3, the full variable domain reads NAGVMQNPRHLVRRRGQEARLRCSPMKGHSHVYWYRQLPEEGLKFMVYLQKENIIDESGMPKERFSAEFPKEGPSILRIQQVVRGDSAAYFCASSPAGSADTQYFGPGTRLTVL.

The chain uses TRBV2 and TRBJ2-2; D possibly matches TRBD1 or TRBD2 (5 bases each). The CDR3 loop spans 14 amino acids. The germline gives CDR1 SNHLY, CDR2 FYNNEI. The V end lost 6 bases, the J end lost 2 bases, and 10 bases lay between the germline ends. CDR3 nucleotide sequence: TGTGCCAGCAGGCCCCGGGACAACACCGGGGAGCTGTTTTTT. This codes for CASRPRDNTGELFF. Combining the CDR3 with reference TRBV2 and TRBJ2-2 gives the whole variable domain EPEVTQTPSHQVTQMGQEVILRCVPISNHLYFYWYRQILGQKVEFLVSFYNNEISEKSEIFDDQFSVERPDGSNFTLKIRSTKLEDSAMYFCASRPRDNTGELFFGEGSRLTVL.

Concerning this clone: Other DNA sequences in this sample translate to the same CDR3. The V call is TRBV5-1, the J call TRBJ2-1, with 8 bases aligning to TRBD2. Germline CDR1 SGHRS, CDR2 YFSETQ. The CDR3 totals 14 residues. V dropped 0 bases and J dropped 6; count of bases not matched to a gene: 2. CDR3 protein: CASSLGGTSNEQFF. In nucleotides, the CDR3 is TGCGCCAGCAGCTTGGGGGGGACTAGCAATGAGCAGTTCTTC.

For the CDR3, the DNA is TGTGCCAGTAGTAGAGACAGGGTCTACGAGCAGTACTTC. Translated, it gives CASSRDRVYEQYF. V and J are TRBV19 and TRBJ2-7; 7 positions match TRBD1. The CDR3 is 13 residues long. Germline CDR1 reads LNHDA; CDR2 reads SQIVND (reference sequence). The V segment lost 4 bases and the J segment 3 bases; nucleotides outside the gene matches: 3.

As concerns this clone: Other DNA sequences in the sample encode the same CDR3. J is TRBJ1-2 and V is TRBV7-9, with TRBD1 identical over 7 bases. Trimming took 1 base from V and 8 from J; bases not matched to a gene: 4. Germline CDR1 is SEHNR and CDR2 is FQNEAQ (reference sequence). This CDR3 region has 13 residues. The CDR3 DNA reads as TGTGCCAGCAGCTTAGGGACAGGCAACGGCTACACCTTC. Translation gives CASSLGTGNGYTF. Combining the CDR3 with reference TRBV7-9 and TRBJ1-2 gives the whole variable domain DTGVSQNPRHKITKRGQNVTFRCDPISEHNRLYWYRQTLGQGPEFLTYFQNEAQLEKSRLLSDRFSAERPKGSFSTLEIQRTEQGDSAMYLCASSLGTGNGYTFGSGTRLTVV.

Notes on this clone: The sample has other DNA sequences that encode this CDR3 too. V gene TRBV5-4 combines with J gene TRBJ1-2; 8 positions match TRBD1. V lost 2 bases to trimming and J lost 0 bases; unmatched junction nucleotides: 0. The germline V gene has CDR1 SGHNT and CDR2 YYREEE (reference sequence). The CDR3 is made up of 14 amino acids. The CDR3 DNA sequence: TGTGCCAGCAGCTTACAGGGGGCTAACTATGGCTACACCTTC. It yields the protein CASSLQGANYGYTF.

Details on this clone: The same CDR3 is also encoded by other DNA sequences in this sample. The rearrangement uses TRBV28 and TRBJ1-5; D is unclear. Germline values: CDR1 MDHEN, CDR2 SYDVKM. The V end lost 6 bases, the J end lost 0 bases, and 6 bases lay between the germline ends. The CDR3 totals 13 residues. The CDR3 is CASRGNSNQPQHF. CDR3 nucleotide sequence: TGTGCCAGCAGGGGAAATAGCAATCAGCCCCAGCATTTT.

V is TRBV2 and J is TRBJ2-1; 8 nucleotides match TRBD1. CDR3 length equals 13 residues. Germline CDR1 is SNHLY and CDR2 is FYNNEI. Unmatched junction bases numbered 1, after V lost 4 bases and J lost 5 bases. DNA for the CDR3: TGTGCCAGCAGTGGGACAGGGAACAATGAGCAGTTCTTC. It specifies CASSGTGNNEQFF.

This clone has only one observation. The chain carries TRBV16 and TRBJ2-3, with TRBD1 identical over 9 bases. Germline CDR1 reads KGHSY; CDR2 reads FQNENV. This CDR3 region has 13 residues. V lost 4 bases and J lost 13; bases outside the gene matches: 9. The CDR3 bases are TGTGCCAGCAGCCGCGCAATAGACAGGGGGAAGTATTTT. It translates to CASSRAIDRGKYF.

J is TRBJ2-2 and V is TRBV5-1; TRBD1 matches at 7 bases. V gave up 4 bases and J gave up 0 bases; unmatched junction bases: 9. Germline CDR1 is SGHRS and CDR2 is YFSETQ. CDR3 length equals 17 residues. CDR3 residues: CASSPAMGQPNTGELFF. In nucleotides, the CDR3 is TGCGCCAGCAGCCCGGCAATGGGACAGCCGAACACCGGGGAGCTGTTTTTT.

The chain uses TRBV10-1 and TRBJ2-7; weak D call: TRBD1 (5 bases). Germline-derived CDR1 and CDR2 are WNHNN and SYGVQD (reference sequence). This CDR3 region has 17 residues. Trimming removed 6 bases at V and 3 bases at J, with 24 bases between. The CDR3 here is CASSQTNQGRPDYEQYF. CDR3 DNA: TGCGCCAGCAGCCAAACCAACCAGGGTAGGCCCGACTACGAGCAGTACTTC.

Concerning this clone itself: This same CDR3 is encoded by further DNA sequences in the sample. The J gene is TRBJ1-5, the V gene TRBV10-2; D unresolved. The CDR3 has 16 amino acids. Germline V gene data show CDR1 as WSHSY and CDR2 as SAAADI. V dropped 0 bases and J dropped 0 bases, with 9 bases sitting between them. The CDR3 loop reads CASSESPGNSNQPQHF. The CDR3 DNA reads TGCGCCAGCAGTGAGTCCCCTGGGAATAGCAATCAGCCCCAGCATTTT.

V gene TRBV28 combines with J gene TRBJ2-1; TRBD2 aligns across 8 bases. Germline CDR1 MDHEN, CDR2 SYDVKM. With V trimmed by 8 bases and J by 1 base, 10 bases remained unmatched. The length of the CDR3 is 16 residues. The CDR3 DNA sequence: TGTGCCAGCCTTAAGCTAGCGGGTCGATCCTACAATGAGCAGTTCTTC. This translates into CASLKLAGRSYNEQFF.

The CDR3: CASSVAGRGLAGGIDPWETQYF. Here the CDR3 DNA reads TGTGCCAGCAGCGTAGCGGGTAGAGGACTAGCGGGAGGGATTGACCCTTGGGAGACCCAGTACTTC. The chain recombines TRBV9 with TRBJ2-5; TRBD2 agrees at 15 bases. J gave up 5 bases and V 0 bases, and 20 bases lay outside the gene matches. The germline V gene has CDR1 SGDLS and CDR2 YYNGEE. The CDR3 totals 22 residues.

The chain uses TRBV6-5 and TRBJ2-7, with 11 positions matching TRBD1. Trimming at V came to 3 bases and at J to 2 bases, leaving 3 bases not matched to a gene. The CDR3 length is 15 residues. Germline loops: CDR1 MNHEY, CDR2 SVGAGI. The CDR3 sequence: CASSYKGQGAYEQYF. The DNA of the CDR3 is TGTGCCAGCAGTTATAAGGGACAGGGGGCCTACGAGCAGTACTTC.

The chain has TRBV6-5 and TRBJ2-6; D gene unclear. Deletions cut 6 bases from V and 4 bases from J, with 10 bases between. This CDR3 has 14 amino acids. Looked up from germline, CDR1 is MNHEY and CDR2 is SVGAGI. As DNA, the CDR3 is TGTGCCAGCAGGCGTTTAACAGGGGCCAACGTCCTGACTTTC. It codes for CASRRLTGANVLTF.

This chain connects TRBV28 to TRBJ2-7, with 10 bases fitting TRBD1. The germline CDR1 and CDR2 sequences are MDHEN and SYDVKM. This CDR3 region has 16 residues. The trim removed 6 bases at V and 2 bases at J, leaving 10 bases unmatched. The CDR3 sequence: CASRDITGTGAYEQYF. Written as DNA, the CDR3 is TGTGCCAGCAGGGACATTACCGGGACAGGGGCCTACGAGCAGTACTTC.

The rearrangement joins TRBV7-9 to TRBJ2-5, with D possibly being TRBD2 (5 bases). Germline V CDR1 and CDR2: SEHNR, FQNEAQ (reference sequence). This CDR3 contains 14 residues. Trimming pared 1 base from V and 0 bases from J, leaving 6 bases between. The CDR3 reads CASSLGGNQETQYF. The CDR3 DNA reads TGTGCCAGCAGCTTAGGAGGGAACCAAGAGACCCAGTACTTC.